This T cell receptor beta chain was sequenced in a study of ipilimumab plus nivolumab after autologous stem cell transplantation. Across the study: Typical patient got roughly 5 ipilimumab doses and roughly 8 nivolumab doses (median).

The CDR3 covers 15 residues. Trimming took 4 bases from V and 3 from J, leaving 18 bases between them. Germline V gene sequence: CDR1 SQVTM, CDR2 ANQGSEA. Starting 14 to 28 days after autologous transplant, ipilimumab 1 mg/kg was given. TCRdb's copy holds only in-frame clones and misses some; the assay was immunoSEQ multiplex PCR. The sample carries some 43,000 clones, roughly 84% recorded once. Here the sequenced sample was PBMCs, taken in a trial of ipilimumab plus nivolumab as post-transplant consolidation. This chain connects TRBV29-1 to TRBJ1-1, with D unresolved. This clonotype was sampled from a male donor with multiple myeloma. This chain's CDR3 is CSVGGGKGTDTEAFF. As DNA, the CDR3 is TGCAGCGTTGGGGGAGGGAAAGGTACGGACACTGAAGCTTTCTTT.